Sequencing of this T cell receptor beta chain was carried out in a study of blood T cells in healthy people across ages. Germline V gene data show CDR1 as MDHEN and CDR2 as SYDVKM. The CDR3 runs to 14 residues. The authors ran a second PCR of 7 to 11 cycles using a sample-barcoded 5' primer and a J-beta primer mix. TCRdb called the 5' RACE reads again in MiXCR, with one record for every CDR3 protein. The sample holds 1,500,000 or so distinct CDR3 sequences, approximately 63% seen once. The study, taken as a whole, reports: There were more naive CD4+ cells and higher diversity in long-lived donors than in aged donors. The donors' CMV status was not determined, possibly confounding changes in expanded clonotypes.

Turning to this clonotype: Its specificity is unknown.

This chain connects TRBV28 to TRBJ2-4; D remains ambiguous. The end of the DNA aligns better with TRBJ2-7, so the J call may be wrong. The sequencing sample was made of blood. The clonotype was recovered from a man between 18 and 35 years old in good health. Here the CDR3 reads CASSPTGPLYEQYF. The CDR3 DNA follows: TGTGCCAGCAGCCCCACCGGACCCCTCTACGAGCAGTACTTC.